Shown below are 25 T cell receptor beta chains from a single sample sequenced in a study of blood T cell repertoires in COVID-19. Sequencing was performed with immunoSEQ multiplex PCR; in TCRdb, only in-frame clones are kept and a portion is missing. The data contain around 70,000 clones, 88% of them singletons. The sample taken for sequencing was peripheral blood. All receptors come from a human donor in a cohort sampled during active COVID-19.

In this sample, this clone turned up a few times. The rearrangement joins TRBV5-8 to TRBJ2-7; a weak D match, TRBD2 (5 bases). The CDR3 has 15 amino acids. Germline V lookup: CDR1 SGHTS, CDR2 YDEGEE. V was pared by 1 base and J by 0 bases, with 11 bases between. The CDR3 nucleotides read TGTGCCAGCAGCTTGAGAGGGTCGGTCTCCTACGAGCAGTACTTC. As protein: CASSLRGSVSYEQYF. Together with reference TRBV5-8 and TRBJ2-7, the CDR3 gives the full variable domain: EAGVTQSPTHLIKTRGQQATLRCSPISGHTSVYWYQQALGLGLQFLLWYDEGEERNRGNFPPRFSGRQFPNYSSELNVNALELEDSALYLCASSLRGSVSYEQYFGPGTRLTVT.

This sequence joins TRBV19 and TRBJ2-5, with 7 bases lining up with TRBD2. The CDR3 runs to 14 residues. Germline loops: CDR1 LNHDA, CDR2 SQIVND (reference sequence). Trimming cost V 1 base and J 10 bases; bases outside gene matches: 9. The CDR3: CASSIGLGGGDQYF. CDR3 DNA: TGTGCCAGTAGTATAGGTTTGGGCGGGGGAGACCAGTACTTC.

This chain joins TRBV4-3 and TRBJ2-3; 7 bases agree with TRBD1. The germline gives CDR1 LGHNA, CDR2 YSLEER. Trimming at V came to 2 bases and at J to 2 bases, leaving 13 bases not matched to a gene. The CDR3 is made up of 18 amino acids. The CDR3, as DNA: TGCGCCAGCAGCCAACAGTCCGGGACAGCCGTACCCACAGATACGCAGTATTTT. Encoded protein: CASSQQSGTAVPTDTQYF.

V is TRBV3-1 (or the pseudogene TRBV3-2) and J is TRBJ1-4; 7 nucleotides agree with TRBD1. V shed 0 bases and J 8 bases; nucleotides not matched to a gene: 6. Germline assignment: CDR1 LGHDT and CDR2 YNNKEL (reference sequence). This CDR3 is built from 15 residues. Here the CDR3 reads CASSQDPGTDEKLFF. The DNA of the CDR3 is TGTGCCAGCAGCCAAGATCCCGGGACAGACGAAAAACTGTTTTTT.

The J gene is TRBJ1-2, the V gene TRBV5-1; maybe TRBD1 (6 bases). The CDR3 has 14 residues. CDR1 is SGHRS and CDR2 is YFSETQ in the germline V gene. The V gene lost 3 bases and the J gene lost 6 bases, with 15 bases spanning the gap. This CDR3 reads CASSSVPRTDGYTF. CDR3 nucleotide sequence: TGCGCCAGCAGCTCGGTCCCTCGGACAGATGGCTACACCTTC.

This sequence joins TRBV5-1 and TRBJ1-6; 10 positions agree with TRBD1. The germline V gene encodes CDR1 SGHRS and CDR2 YFSETQ. After removal of 4 bases from V and 10 bases from J, the junction contained 8 bases not matched to a gene. CDR3 length equals 15 residues. As DNA, the CDR3 is TGCGCCAGCAGCATAGGACAGGGGGAAGGCTCACCCCTCCACTTT. This translates into CASSIGQGEGSPLHF.

V is TRBV19 and J is TRBJ2-3; D is unresolved. Per the germline V gene, CDR1 is LNHDA and CDR2 is SQIVND (reference sequence). CDR3 length: 12 residues. The V and J ends lost 10 bases and 4 bases respectively, with 12 bases between them. The CDR3 DNA follows: TGTGCCACCGCCCCGAACTCAGATACGCAGTATTTT. Its protein product is CATAPNSDTQYF.

V usage is TRBV7-8 and J usage is TRBJ2-2; TRBD1 might be the D (6 bases). CDR1 is SGHVS and CDR2 is FQNEAQ in the germline V gene. There are 17 residues in the CDR3. V lost 5 bases to trimming and J lost 2 bases, with 18 bases between them. For the CDR3, the DNA is TGTGCCAGCAGCCAAAAGGGCGGCAGGGGAAACACCGGGGAGCTGTTTTTT. Translation gives CASSQKGGRGNTGELFF.

This clone appeared a single time. The chain recombines TRBV11-2 with TRBJ2-1; D remains unclear. Germline V CDR1 and CDR2: SGHAT, FQNNGV. V was pared by 3 bases and J by 3 bases, with 12 bases between. The CDR3 length is 15 residues. CDR3 in DNA: TGTGCCAGCAGCTTCGACTCGCTAAGCTACAATGAGCAGTTCTTC. Translation: CASSFDSLSYNEQFF.

V and J are TRBV4-2 and TRBJ2-1, with TRBD2 matching 9 bases. Germline assignment: CDR1 LGHNA and CDR2 YNFKEQ. The CDR3 contains 17 residues. V lost 4 bases, J lost 5 bases, and 12 bases stayed unmatched. CDR3 DNA: TGTGCCAGCAGCCGATTTGCTGGGACTAGCAGCAACAATGAGCAGTTCTTC. Its translation is CASSRFAGTSSNNEQFF.

The rearrangement links TRBV2 to TRBJ2-7; no reliable D call. Germline V gives CDR1 SNHLY, CDR2 FYNNEI. V lost 6 bases to trimming and J lost 2 bases, with 17 bases between them. The CDR3 length is 15 residues. The CDR3: CASSAMRGNPYEQYF. The CDR3 DNA reads TGTGCCAGCAGCGCCATGCGCGGAAATCCCTACGAGCAGTACTTC.

The chain uses TRBV19 and TRBJ2-1, with TRBD2 matching 10 bases. CDR1 and CDR2 (germline): LNHDA, SQIVND (reference sequence). The trim removed 7 bases at V and 8 bases at J, leaving 8 bases unmatched. The CDR3 has 14 residues. CDR3 in DNA: TGTGCCAGTACCGAGCGGGGGGGCGTCTATGAGCAGTTCTTC. Translated: CASTERGGVYEQFF.

The chain recombines TRBV7-2 with TRBJ1-1; D possibly corresponds to TRBD1 (5 bases). Germline CDR1 SGHTA, CDR2 FQGNSA. The CDR3 has 14 amino acids. V was pared by 3 bases and J by 0 bases, with 8 bases between. CDR3 nucleotide sequence: TGTGCCAGCAGCTTCTGGGGCTTGAACACTGAAGCTTTCTTT. This sequence encodes CASSFWGLNTEAFF.

The J gene is TRBJ1-5, the V gene TRBV6-2 or TRBV6-3, with D possibly being TRBD1 (6 bases). The V gene lost 2 bases and the J gene lost 2 bases, with 7 bases spanning the gap. The CDR3 is made up of 14 amino acids. From germline, CDR1 is MNHEY and CDR2 SVGEGT. The CDR3 protein is CASSYGGGNQPQHF. CDR3 nucleotide sequence: TGTGCCAGCAGTTACGGGGGCGGCAATCAGCCCCAGCATTTT.

The J gene is TRBJ2-1, the V gene TRBV30; 8 bases align to TRBD2. The germline CDR1 and CDR2 sequences are GTSNPN and SVGIG (reference sequence). Trimming cost V 3 bases and J 0 bases; bases outside gene matches: 7. The CDR3 consists of 16 residues. The CDR3 protein is CAWRGGRSSSYNEQFF. CDR3 DNA: TGTGCCTGGAGAGGCGGGAGGTCCAGCTCCTACAATGAGCAGTTCTTC.

The chain combines TRBV30 with TRBJ2-3; TRBD2 agrees at 8 bases. The CDR3 is made up of 15 amino acids. Germline loops: CDR1 GTSNPN, CDR2 SVGIG (reference sequence). Unmatched junction bases numbered 5, after V lost 3 bases and J lost 0 bases. The CDR3 spells CAWSGGDASTDTQYF. The DNA of the CDR3 is TGTGCCTGGAGCGGGGGGGATGCTAGCACAGATACGCAGTATTTT.

The J gene is TRBJ2-3, the V gene TRBV3-1 (or the pseudogene TRBV3-2); TRBD2 agrees at 11 bases. The J segment lost 4 bases and the V segment lost 0 bases, leaving 3 bases of the junction unmatched. This CDR3 is 16 amino acids long. The V gene's germline CDR1 is LGHDT and CDR2 YNNKEL (reference sequence). CDR3 DNA sequence: TGTGCCAGCAGCCAAGATTTAGCGGGAGGGCCAGATACGCAGTATTTT. Translating it yields CASSQDLAGGPDTQYF.

This clone was counted only a few times. This chain joins TRBV13 and TRBJ2-3; TRBD2 aligns across 7 bases. V lost 1 base, J lost 2 bases, and 6 bases stayed unmatched. The CDR3 is made up of 16 amino acids. Germline V gene data show CDR1 as PRHDT and CDR2 as FYEKMQ (reference sequence). CDR3 loop: CASSLDPGGNTDTQYF. The CDR3 nucleotides are TGTGCCAGCAGCTTAGATCCGGGGGGTAACACAGATACGCAGTATTTT.

The chain has TRBV7-2 and TRBJ2-7; 10 positions agree with TRBD2. The length of the CDR3 is 17 residues. The junction had 10 bases not matched to a gene; V was cut back by 5 bases and J by 0 bases. CDR1 and CDR2 from the germline V gene are SGHTA and FQGNSA. The CDR3 region is CASSNSGLAASSYEQYF. CDR3 nucleotide sequence: TGTGCCAGCAGCAACTCCGGACTAGCGGCCAGCTCCTACGAGCAGTACTTC. The full variable domain, its missing parts supplied by reference TRBV7-2 and TRBJ2-7, is GAGVSQSPSNKVTEKGKDVELRCDPISGHTALYWYRQSLGQGLEFLIYFQGNSAPDKSGLPSDRFSAERTGGSVSTLTIQRTQQEDSAVYLCASSNSGLAASSYEQYFGPGTRLTVT.

The rearrangement links TRBV20-1 to TRBJ2-7; D not resolved. CDR1 DFQATT and CDR2 SNEGSKA come from the germline V gene (reference sequence). The CDR3 is 12 amino acids. Trimming removed 5 bases from V and 5 bases from J, with 13 bases in between. The CDR3 is CSAGGEFDEQYF. The CDR3 DNA is TGCAGTGCTGGTGGAGAATTCGACGAGCAGTACTTC.

The chain has TRBV3-1 (or the pseudogene TRBV3-2) and TRBJ2-2, with D unresolved. The germline gives CDR1 LGHDT, CDR2 YNNKEL (reference sequence). The V end was cut by 0 bases, the J end by 4 bases, with 3 bases between. The length of the CDR3 is 13 residues. Written as DNA, the CDR3 is TGTGCCAGCAGCCAAGAACTCACCGGGGAGCTGTTTTTT. Translating it yields CASSQELTGELFF.

The V gene is TRBV14, the J gene TRBJ1-2, with 10 bases fitting TRBD1. V shed 5 bases and J 7 bases; nucleotides not matched to a gene: 7. The CDR3 consists of 14 residues. Germline values: CDR1 SGHDN, CDR2 FVKESK. The CDR3 nucleotides read TGTGCCAGCAGCACCGGGACAGGGGCTTTTGGCTACACCTTC. It specifies CASSTGTGAFGYTF.

The genes are TRBV15 and TRBJ2-5; a weak D match, TRBD2 (5 bases). CDR1 LNHNV and CDR2 YYDKDF come from the germline V gene (reference sequence). Deletions cut 7 bases from V and 1 base from J, with 10 bases between. The CDR3 totals 13 residues. CDR3 loop: CATTTGLQETQYF. CDR3 nucleotides: TGTGCCACCACAACCGGACTCCAAGAGACCCAGTACTTC. The full variable domain, completed using reference TRBV15 and TRBJ2-5, is DAMVIQNPRYQVTQFGKPVTLSCSQTLNHNVMYWYQQKSSQAPKLLFHYYDKDFNNEADTPDNFQSRRPNTSFCFLDIRSPGLGDTAMYLCATTTGLQETQYFGPGTRLLVL.

The chain combines TRBV18 with TRBJ2-1, with 8 positions matching TRBD1. Germline CDR1 KGHSH, CDR2 LQKENI. V shed 8 bases, J shed 6 bases, and the junction held 12 bases outside the gene matches. The CDR3 runs to 15 residues. The CDR3 bases are TGTGCCAGCCTAGAACCGGGACAGGACCGCAATGAGCAGTTCTTC. Translated: CASLEPGQDRNEQFF.

The rearrangement joins TRBV2 to TRBJ1-1; possibly TRBD1 for D (6 bases). Per the germline V gene, CDR1 is SNHLY and CDR2 is FYNNEI. CDR3 length: 12 amino acids. The V gene lost 6 bases and the J gene lost 8 bases, with 13 bases spanning the gap. The DNA for the CDR3 is TGTGCCAGCAGGAACAGGGTAGGGGAAGCTTTCTTT. This encodes CASRNRVGEAFF.